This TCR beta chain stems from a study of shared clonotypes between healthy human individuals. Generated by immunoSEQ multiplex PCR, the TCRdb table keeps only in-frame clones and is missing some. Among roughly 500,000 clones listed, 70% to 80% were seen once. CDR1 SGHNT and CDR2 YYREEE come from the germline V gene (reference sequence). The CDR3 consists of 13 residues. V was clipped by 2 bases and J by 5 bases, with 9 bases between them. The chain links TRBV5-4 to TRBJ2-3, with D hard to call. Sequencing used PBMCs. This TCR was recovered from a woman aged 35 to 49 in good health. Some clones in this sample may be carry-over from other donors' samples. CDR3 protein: CASSFTDGDTQYF. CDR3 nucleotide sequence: TGTGCCAGCAGCTTCACCGACGGAGATACGCAGTATTTT.